This T cell receptor (beta chain) emerged from a study of shared clonotypes between healthy human individuals. Study-level results: The four-donor shared clonotypes exceeded non-shared clonotypes in generation probability, with non-shared ones scoring lower. It was expected that sequencing depth would affect clonotype sharing among donors.

V was cut by 5 bases and J by 0 bases, with 13 bases left in between. CDR3 length: 15 amino acids. In germline, CDR1 is SGHAT, CDR2 FQNNGV. Profiling relied on immunoSEQ multiplex PCR, and the TCRdb table lists in-frame clones only, not all of them. This table holds about 820,000 clones, nearly 95% found once. This clone was detected once. Its antigen is unknown. Terminally differentiated effector memory CD45RA+ cells were excluded from the naive CD8 cells, which were CD45RO-negative and positively selected for CCR7. The origin of this receptor is a man younger than 45 in good health. This chain connects TRBV11-2 to TRBJ2-5, with D uncertain. The sample comprised naive CD8+ T cells sorted from blood. The CDR3 loop reads CASSPAPTYQETQYF. CDR3 coding DNA: TGTGCCAGCAGCCCCGCCCCCACGTACCAAGAGACCCAGTACTTC.